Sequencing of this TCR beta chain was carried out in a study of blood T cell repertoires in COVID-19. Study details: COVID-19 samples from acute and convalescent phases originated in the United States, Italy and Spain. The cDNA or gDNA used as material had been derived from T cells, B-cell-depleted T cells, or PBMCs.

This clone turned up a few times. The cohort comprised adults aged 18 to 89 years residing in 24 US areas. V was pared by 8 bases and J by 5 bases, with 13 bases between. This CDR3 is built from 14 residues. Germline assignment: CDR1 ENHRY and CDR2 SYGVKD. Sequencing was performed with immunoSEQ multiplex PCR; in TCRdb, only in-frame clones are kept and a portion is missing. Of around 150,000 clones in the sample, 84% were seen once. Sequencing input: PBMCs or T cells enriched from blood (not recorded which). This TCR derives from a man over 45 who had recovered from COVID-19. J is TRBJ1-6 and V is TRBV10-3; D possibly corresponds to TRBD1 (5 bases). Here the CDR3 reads CAIATGENNSPLHF. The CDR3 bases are TGTGCCATCGCAACGGGGGAAAATAATTCACCCCTCCACTTT.